This T cell receptor (beta chain) is from a study of T cell repertoires in cytomegalovirus infection. Overall study context: A matching HLA type, together with CMV infection, was signaled by public TCR beta signatures.

This clonotype appeared many times. No antigen is known for it. With 7 bases removed from V and 2 bases from J, the gap between germline ends came to 11 bases. This CDR3 is 14 amino acids long. Germline values: CDR1 MDHEN, CDR2 SYDVKM. TCRdb processed the reads anew with MiXCR; each CDR3 protein has one entry. The sample contains approximately 320,000 distinct CDR3 sequences, 8% to 10% of which appear only once. Study observations and caveats: Cumulative frequency (of public TCR beta family members) identified carriers of CMV plus the relevant HLA. Clonotypes of TCR beta that were HLA-C-restricted and CMV-specific dominated the ex vivo response.

The source of this sequence is a human donor in good health (CMV status not recorded). Some clones in this sample may be carry-over from other donors' samples. This chain connects TRBV28 to TRBJ2-2, with D possibly matching TRBD1 (5 bases). Sequenced sample: PBMCs. CDR3 protein: CASKSQGNTGELFF. CDR3 nucleotides: TGTGCCAGCAAGTCGCAGGGAAACACCGGGGAGCTGTTTTTT.